This T cell receptor beta chain was identified in a study of regulatory T cells in long-lasting Graves disease. Across the whole study: Antithyroid drug use was under 3 months in newly diagnosed Graves' patients. Study findings and constraints: Among persistent patients, a larger number of public clonotypes were shared (about 2,800) than among newly diagnosed patients (about 970).

The CDR3 is 14 amino acids. Germline V CDR1 and CDR2: MNHEY, SMNVEV (reference sequence). The V end lost 3 bases, the J end lost 8 bases, and 15 bases lay between the germline ends. There are many counts of this clonotype. No antigen is known for it. Indicated time point: newly diagnosed GD, antithyroid drugs for less than 3 months. The TCR library used RNA extracted from PBMCs. Combining iRepertoire HTBI primers with Arm-PCR of CDR3 regions, the authors built TCR beta libraries. The authors' processing: Segment identification across samples yielded some 63 TRBV and roughly 14 TRBJ segments. TCRdb analysed the multiplex PCR reads with MiXCR anew, one entry per CDR3 protein. The V and J calls were determined by TCRdb, not by the authors. The sample consists of 400,000 to 500,000 distinct CDR3 sequences, 12% to 15% of them appearing once. The same data also contributed to another study, on T cells in Graves' hyperthyroidism and ophthalmopathy.

The rearrangement links TRBV27 to TRBJ2-3; D assignment may be TRBD1 or TRBD2 (5 bases each). The receptor comes from a woman aged 45-59 years with Graves disease. The specimen comprised peripheral blood mononuclear cells (PBMCs), sampled at new diagnosis, from a patient treated with antithyroid drugs. Here the CDR3 DNA reads TGTGCCAGCAGTTTCTCGGGACGACCTCTTACGCAGTATTTT. The encoded protein is CASSFSGRPLTQYF.